These T cell receptor beta chains were read from a single sample in a study. TCRdb independently ran MiXCR on the RT-PCR reads; one entry per CDR3 protein. Of 650,000 to 800,000 distinct CDR3 sequences listed, over 12% are singletons. Sequenced material: memory CD4+ T cells from blood. The receptors derive from a female donor in good health, serving as a healthy control. The conserved cysteine and the conserved F or W are not part of the CDR3 here.

cdr3_length v_call cdr3_aa
11 TRBV6-6 ASGREAAYEQY
17 TRBV5-1 ASSLGLAGREGVSAEAF
12 TRBV20-1 SARGLAGGDEQY
12 TRBV18 ASSPRLFGYEQY
13 TRBV11-2 ASSDGLGPTYEQY
12 TRBV29-1 SVEGDKGVETQY
11 TRBV19 ASSTSSNYGYT
13 TRBV4-3 ASSQDRTGPTEAF
9 TRBV30 AWGSADTQY
16 TRBV7-8 ASSSRLAGGSGANVLT
14 TRBV6-1 ASSEGQGASTDTQY
13 TRBV7-2 ASSIFRGGNTEAF
13 TRBV11-2 ASSQLAGGTDTQY
13 TRBV10-3 AISDEGPDTDTQY
13 TRBV6-5 ASSRLAGGNNEQF
13 TRBV6-2/TRBV6-3 ASSTPRGAYNEQF
14 TRBV7-9 ASSLGPGVPYNEQF
14 TRBV12-3/TRBV12-4 ASRVAGTGDNQPQH
9 TRBV29-1 SVETSGEQF
14 TRBV9 ASSVAADSGANVLT
10 TRBV12-3/TRBV12-4 ASSPGVWEQY
10 TRBV6-2/TRBV6-3 ASSWTAYGYT
11 TRBV11-2 ASSPTWSNEQF
14 TRBV9 ASSAQPGLAGVEQF
11 TRBV11-2 ASSLPYAGELF
12 TRBV12-3/TRBV12-4 ASSPDIRGAEAF
16 TRBV7-2 ASSLAQFGTLIVDTQY
15 TRBV15 ATSRDSGVRYADTQY
9 TRBV27 ASWTTGPKY
15 TRBV5-1 ASSFDRGRDLSEKLF
13 TRBV10-3 AISEDRGTTGELF
13 TRBV20-1 SARDFLAGGYEQY
11 TRBV11-3 ASSFRPLGEQF
12 TRBV20-1 SARDPQSGNTIY
12 TRBV11-2 ASSLDRQLYGYT
13 TRBV10-3 AISPPGQGNTEAF